Listed below are T cell receptor beta chains from one sample, sequenced in a study of cytomegalovirus exposure and HLA in healthy donors. Some clones are missing from TCRdb's copy, which holds only in-frame ones; the method was immunoSEQ multiplex PCR. The sample yields around 100,000 clones, 65% to 85% seen once. The specimen sequenced was PBMCs. Receptors were obtained from a man in his fifties in good health and CMV-seropositive. Each CDR3 is given with its conserved first and last residue. A D gene is named only where the DNA matches it firmly. The listing skips clone size in some rows; elsewhere it reads once, few, many or a size class.

CDR3 protein: CAISESLALQETQYF; CDR3 DNA: TGTGCCATCAGTGAGTCCCTAGCCCTACAAGAGACCCAGTACTTC; CDR3 length: 15; J gene: TRBJ2-5; V gene: TRBV10-3; D gene: NA; clone size: NA
CDR3 protein: CASSDPVTSGNTIYF; CDR3 DNA: TGTGCCAGCAGTGATCCGGTTACCTCTGGAAACACCATATATTTT; CDR3 length: 15; J gene: TRBJ1-3; V gene: TRBV6-1; D gene: NA; clone size: NA
CDR3 protein: CASSVDAGTGSFEQYF; CDR3 DNA: TGTGCCAGCAGCGTAGACGCCGGGACAGGTTCGTTCGAGCAGTACTTC; CDR3 length: 16; J gene: TRBJ2-7; V gene: TRBV9; D gene: TRBD1; clone size: once
CDR3 protein: CASSPLGQNLGGELFF; CDR3 DNA: TGTGCCAGCTCACCTCTGGGACAGAATTTGGGCGGGGAGCTGTTTTTT; CDR3 length: 16; J gene: TRBJ2-2; V gene: TRBV18; D gene: TRBD1; clone size: NA
CDR3 protein: CAISEGTGAETQYF; CDR3 DNA: TGTGCCATCAGTGAGGGCACAGGGGCGGAGACCCAGTACTTC; CDR3 length: 14; J gene: TRBJ2-5; V gene: TRBV10-3; D gene: TRBD1; clone size: NA
CDR3 protein: CSTRAGGQETQYF; CDR3 DNA: TGCAGCACCAGGGCAGGGGGACAAGAGACCCAGTACTTC; CDR3 length: 13; J gene: TRBJ2-5; V gene: TRBV29-1; D gene: TRBD1; clone size: NA
CDR3 protein: CASSIDLQAGLYGYTF; CDR3 DNA: TGTGCCAGTAGTATAGATCTTCAGGCGGGCCTCTATGGCTACACCTTC; CDR3 length: 16; J gene: TRBJ1-2; V gene: TRBV19; D gene: NA; clone size: NA
CDR3 protein: CASSLALGAGGNSYEQYF; CDR3 DNA: TGCGCCAGCAGCTTGGCCTTGGGAGCGGGAGGGAACTCCTACGAGCAGTACTTC; CDR3 length: 18; J gene: TRBJ2-7; V gene: TRBV5-1; D gene: TRBD2; clone size: NA
CDR3 protein: CASRSGGASGDTQYF; CDR3 DNA: TGTGCCAGCAGATCGGGGGGGGCGAGTGGGGATACGCAGTATTTT; CDR3 length: 15; J gene: TRBJ2-3; V gene: TRBV7-3; D gene: TRBD2; clone size: NA
CDR3 protein: CASGAWPAYEQYF; CDR3 DNA: TGTGCTAGTGGTGCCTGGCCAGCCTACGAGCAGTACTTC; CDR3 length: 13; J gene: TRBJ2-7; V gene: TRBV12-5; D gene: NA; clone size: NA
CDR3 protein: CAISDRDTSSYEQYF; CDR3 DNA: TGTGCCATCAGTGACCGGGACACATCCTCCTACGAGCAGTACTTC; CDR3 length: 15; J gene: TRBJ2-7; V gene: TRBV10-3; D gene: NA; clone size: NA
CDR3 protein: CARRSQVNEKLFF; CDR3 DNA: TGTGCCAGACGGTCGCAAGTAAATGAAAAACTGTTTTTT; CDR3 length: 13; J gene: TRBJ1-4; V gene: TRBV2; D gene: NA; clone size: NA
CDR3 protein: CASSDSGTGESQPQHF; CDR3 DNA: TGTGCCAGCAGTGACTCGGGGACAGGGGAAAGTCAGCCCCAGCATTTT; CDR3 length: 16; J gene: TRBJ1-5; V gene: TRBV6-4; D gene: TRBD1; clone size: NA
CDR3 protein: CASSPTTGDHYGYTF; CDR3 DNA: TGTGCCAGCTCACCTACTACAGGGGACCACTATGGCTACACCTTC; CDR3 length: 15; J gene: TRBJ1-2; V gene: TRBV18; D gene: TRBD1; clone size: NA
CDR3 protein: CASSLGGSPSYEQYF; CDR3 DNA: TGTGCCAGCAGCTTAGGGGGCAGTCCCTCCTACGAGCAGTACTTC; CDR3 length: 15; J gene: TRBJ2-7; V gene: TRBV7-2; D gene: NA; clone size: NA
CDR3 protein: CASSPNTDRGLSYTF; CDR3 DNA: TGTGCCAGCAGTCCAAATACCGACAGGGGGCTCAGCTACACCTTC; CDR3 length: 15; J gene: TRBJ1-2; V gene: TRBV28; D gene: TRBD1; clone size: NA
CDR3 protein: CATSRDFRQGYSYEQYF; CDR3 DNA: TGTGCCACCAGCAGAGATTTTCGACAGGGATACTCCTACGAGCAGTACTTC; CDR3 length: 17; J gene: TRBJ2-7; V gene: TRBV15; D gene: TRBD1; clone size: NA
CDR3 protein: CASSAPLAGGPLNEQFF; CDR3 DNA: TGTGCCAGCAGCGCCCCGCTAGCGGGAGGGCCCTTGAATGAGCAGTTCTTC; CDR3 length: 17; J gene: TRBJ2-1; V gene: TRBV21-1; D gene: NA; clone size: once
CDR3 protein: CASSQDSGTGGYEQYF; CDR3 DNA: TGTGCCAGCAGCCAAGATTCCGGGACAGGGGGCTACGAGCAGTACTTC; CDR3 length: 16; J gene: TRBJ2-7; V gene: TRBV4-1; D gene: TRBD1; clone size: NA
CDR3 protein: CASSLDRGREKLFF; CDR3 DNA: TGTGCCAGCAGTTTGGACAGGGGGCGAGAAAAACTGTTTTTT; CDR3 length: 14; J gene: TRBJ1-4; V gene: TRBV28; D gene: TRBD1; clone size: once
CDR3 protein: CAWSTGQGAYGYTF; CDR3 DNA: TGTGCCTGGAGTACTGGACAGGGTGCCTATGGCTACACCTTC; CDR3 length: 14; J gene: TRBJ1-2; V gene: TRBV30; D gene: TRBD1; clone size: NA
CDR3 protein: CASSRSLGQGSYQETQYF; CDR3 DNA: TGTGCCAGTAGTAGGTCCCTGGGTCAGGGGTCCTACCAAGAGACCCAGTACTTC; CDR3 length: 18; J gene: TRBJ2-5; V gene: TRBV19; D gene: NA; clone size: NA
CDR3 protein: CASRWTGTGELFF; CDR3 DNA: TGTGCCAGCAGATGGACTGGGACCGGGGAGCTGTTTTTT; CDR3 length: 13; J gene: TRBJ2-2; V gene: TRBV27; D gene: NA; clone size: NA
CDR3 protein: CASSLAGKREGPDTQYF; CDR3 DNA: TGTGCCAGCAGCTTGGCCGGAAAGCGGGAGGGCCCGGATACGCAGTATTTT; CDR3 length: 17; J gene: TRBJ2-3; V gene: TRBV5-6; D gene: TRBD2; clone size: once
CDR3 protein: CASSKTRDRDEKLFF; CDR3 DNA: TGTGCCAGCAGTAAAACCCGGGACAGGGATGAAAAACTGTTTTTT; CDR3 length: 15; J gene: TRBJ1-4; V gene: TRBV2; D gene: TRBD1; clone size: once
CDR3 protein: CASSPRTGDGEQFF; CDR3 DNA: TGTGCCAGCAGTCCCCGGACAGGGGACGGTGAGCAGTTCTTC; CDR3 length: 14; J gene: TRBJ2-1; V gene: TRBV27; D gene: TRBD1; clone size: NA
CDR3 protein: CAIRQGSNSPLHF; CDR3 DNA: TGTGCCATCCGACAGGGTTCTAATTCACCCCTCCACTTT; CDR3 length: 13; J gene: TRBJ1-6; V gene: TRBV6-6; D gene: TRBD1; clone size: NA
CDR3 protein: CAWSVSRGTGELFF; CDR3 DNA: TGTGCCTGGAGTGTATCGCGAGGCACCGGGGAGCTGTTTTTT; CDR3 length: 14; J gene: TRBJ2-2; V gene: TRBV30; D gene: NA; clone size: NA
CDR3 protein: CASSVDLGGEKLFF; CDR3 DNA: TGTGCCAGCAGCGTGGACCTGGGAGGGGAAAAACTGTTTTTT; CDR3 length: 14; J gene: TRBJ1-4; V gene: TRBV9; D gene: NA; clone size: NA
CDR3 protein: CASSLTGGSYNEQFF; CDR3 DNA: TGTGCCAGCAGCCTGACAGGGGGATCCTACAATGAGCAGTTCTTC; CDR3 length: 15; J gene: TRBJ2-1; V gene: TRBV11-1; D gene: TRBD1; clone size: NA
CDR3 protein: CASSKGAEQYF; CDR3 DNA: TGTGCCAGTTCAAAGGGGGCCGAGCAGTACTTC; CDR3 length: 11; J gene: TRBJ2-7; V gene: TRBV18; D gene: TRBD1; clone size: NA
CDR3 protein: CASSLAQRGASAGLSKNIQYF; CDR3 DNA: TGTGCCAGCAGCTTAGCGCAACGGGGGGCCTCCGCCGGATTATCCAAAAACATTCAGTACTTC; CDR3 length: 21; J gene: TRBJ2-4; V gene: TRBV7-8; D gene: NA; clone size: few
CDR3 protein: CASSVEDTRGEQYF; CDR3 DNA: TGTGCCAGCAGTGTTGAAGATACCAGGGGCGAGCAGTACTTC; CDR3 length: 14; J gene: TRBJ2-7; V gene: TRBV6-1; D gene: NA; clone size: few
CDR3 protein: CASSPDRDGYTF; CDR3 DNA: TGTGCCAGCAGTCCGGACAGGGACGGCTACACCTTC; CDR3 length: 12; J gene: TRBJ1-2; V gene: TRBV6-6; D gene: TRBD1; clone size: NA
CDR3 protein: CASSVGGGSGNTIYF; CDR3 DNA: TGTGCCAGCAGCGTAGGCGGGGGCTCTGGAAACACCATATATTTT; CDR3 length: 15; J gene: TRBJ1-3; V gene: TRBV9; D gene: NA; clone size: few
CDR3 protein: CASTVSGAYEQYF; CDR3 DNA: TGTGCCAGCACCGTGAGCGGGGCCTACGAGCAGTACTTC; CDR3 length: 13; J gene: TRBJ2-7; V gene: TRBV11-1; D gene: TRBD2; clone size: NA
CDR3 protein: CASSRLDSFGNEQFF; CDR3 DNA: TGTGCCAGCAGCCGGCTGGACAGCTTTGGGAATGAGCAGTTCTTC; CDR3 length: 15; J gene: TRBJ2-1; V gene: TRBV7-9; D gene: NA; clone size: NA
CDR3 protein: CASSFPARGSYEQYF; CDR3 DNA: TGTGCCAGCAGTTTCCCGGCCAGAGGCTCCTACGAGCAGTACTTC; CDR3 length: 15; J gene: TRBJ2-7; V gene: TRBV28; D gene: NA; clone size: once
CDR3 protein: CASTVTSGSFEQFF; CDR3 DNA: TGTGCCAGCACCGTGACTAGCGGGAGTTTTGAGCAGTTCTTC; CDR3 length: 14; J gene: TRBJ2-1; V gene: TRBV6-6; D gene: TRBD2; clone size: NA
CDR3 protein: CASSLGQVNQPQHF; CDR3 DNA: TGTGCCAGCAGCCTGGGACAGGTGAATCAGCCCCAGCATTTT; CDR3 length: 14; J gene: TRBJ1-5; V gene: TRBV6-5; D gene: TRBD1; clone size: NA
CDR3 protein: CSVDRGILNTEAFF; CDR3 DNA: TGCAGCGTTGATCGCGGTATCCTGAACACTGAAGCTTTCTTT; CDR3 length: 14; J gene: TRBJ1-1; V gene: TRBV29-1; D gene: NA; clone size: NA
CDR3 protein: CAGRLAGVADTQYF; CDR3 DNA: TGTGCTGGTAGACTAGCGGGAGTCGCAGATACGCAGTATTTT; CDR3 length: 14; J gene: TRBJ2-3; V gene: TRBV12-5; D gene: TRBD2; clone size: NA
CDR3 protein: CASSQDTNTGELFF; CDR3 DNA: TGTGCCAGCAGCCAAGACACCAACACCGGGGAGCTGTTTTTT; CDR3 length: 14; J gene: TRBJ2-2; V gene: TRBV7-9; D gene: NA; clone size: NA
CDR3 protein: CASSRRDSGTGELFF; CDR3 DNA: TGTGCCAGCAGCCGTAGGGACAGTGGGACCGGGGAGCTGTTTTTT; CDR3 length: 15; J gene: TRBJ2-2; V gene: TRBV5-4; D gene: TRBD1; clone size: NA
CDR3 protein: CASSFTGFHEQYF; CDR3 DNA: TGTGCCAGCAGCTTCACAGGGTTCCACGAGCAGTACTTC; CDR3 length: 13; J gene: TRBJ2-7; V gene: TRBV11-1; D gene: NA; clone size: NA
CDR3 protein: CAWNLSGSYNSPLHF; CDR3 DNA: TGTGCCTGGAACCTGTCGGGCTCCTATAATTCACCCCTCCACTTT; CDR3 length: 15; J gene: TRBJ1-6; V gene: TRBV30; D gene: NA; clone size: NA
CDR3 protein: CASKTTGASNTEAFF; CDR3 DNA: TGTGCCAGTAAAACGACAGGGGCATCAAACACTGAAGCTTTCTTT; CDR3 length: 15; J gene: TRBJ1-1; V gene: TRBV19; D gene: TRBD1; clone size: NA
CDR3 protein: CASSKQGALSEQYF; CDR3 DNA: TGTGCCAGCAGTAAACAGGGGGCGCTGAGCGAGCAGTACTTC; CDR3 length: 14; J gene: TRBJ2-7; V gene: TRBV28; D gene: TRBD1; clone size: NA
CDR3 protein: CASSRGQGNSPLHF; CDR3 DNA: TGTGCCAGTAGTAGGGGACAAGGAAATTCACCCCTCCACTTT; CDR3 length: 14; J gene: TRBJ1-6; V gene: TRBV19; D gene: NA; clone size: few
CDR3 protein: CAWERSGSGDTQYF; CDR3 DNA: TGTGCCTGGGAAAGGAGCGGGAGTGGGGATACGCAGTATTTT; CDR3 length: 14; J gene: TRBJ2-3; V gene: TRBV30; D gene: TRBD2; clone size: NA
CDR3 protein: CASSPTGTGFSYEQYF; CDR3 DNA: TGTGCCAGCAGTCCGACCGGGACAGGATTCTCCTACGAGCAGTACTTC; CDR3 length: 16; J gene: TRBJ2-7; V gene: TRBV27; D gene: TRBD1; clone size: once
CDR3 protein: CASSISGLAGESYEQYF; CDR3 DNA: TGTGCCAGTAGTATCAGCGGACTAGCGGGAGAGTCCTACGAGCAGTACTTC; CDR3 length: 17; J gene: TRBJ2-7; V gene: TRBV19; D gene: TRBD2; clone size: NA
CDR3 protein: CASRRTGGRTGELFF; CDR3 DNA: TGTGCCAGCAGGCGGACAGGGGGTAGGACCGGGGAGCTGTTTTTT; CDR3 length: 15; J gene: TRBJ2-2; V gene: TRBV6-1; D gene: TRBD1; clone size: NA
CDR3 protein: CAISALAGEGQQYF; CDR3 DNA: TGTGCCATCAGTGCTCTAGCGGGAGAGGGTCAGCAGTACTTC; CDR3 length: 14; J gene: TRBJ2-7; V gene: TRBV10-3; D gene: TRBD2; clone size: few
CDR3 protein: CASSPLPPAGGNNEQFF; CDR3 DNA: TGTGCCAGCAGCCCCTTACCCCCGGCGGGAGGGAACAATGAGCAGTTCTTC; CDR3 length: 17; J gene: TRBJ2-1; V gene: TRBV7-2; D gene: TRBD2; clone size: NA
CDR3 protein: CASRTGAKAFF; CDR3 DNA: TGTGCCAGCAGGACAGGTGCTAAAGCTTTCTTT; CDR3 length: 11; J gene: TRBJ1-1; V gene: TRBV2; D gene: NA; clone size: NA
CDR3 protein: CASSVGSSGRANEQFF; CDR3 DNA: TGTGCCAGCAGCGTAGGAAGTAGCGGGAGGGCCAATGAGCAGTTCTTC; CDR3 length: 16; J gene: TRBJ2-1; V gene: TRBV9; D gene: TRBD2; clone size: few
CDR3 protein: CASSLRSLETQYF; CDR3 DNA: TGTGCCAGCAGTTTACGTAGCCTGGAGACCCAGTACTTC; CDR3 length: 13; J gene: TRBJ2-5; V gene: TRBV27; D gene: NA; clone size: NA
CDR3 protein: CASRNTGTNPNEQFF; CDR3 DNA: TGTGCCAGCAGAAACACCGGGACTAACCCCAATGAGCAGTTCTTC; CDR3 length: 15; J gene: TRBJ2-1; V gene: TRBV6-1; D gene: TRBD2; clone size: NA